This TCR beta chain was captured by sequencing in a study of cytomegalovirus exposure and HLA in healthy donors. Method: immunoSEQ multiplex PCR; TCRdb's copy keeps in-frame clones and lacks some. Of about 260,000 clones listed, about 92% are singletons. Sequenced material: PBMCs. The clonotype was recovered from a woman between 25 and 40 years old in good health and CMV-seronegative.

Written as DNA, the CDR3 is TGTGCCAGCAGTTTTGGCTACGAGCAGTACTTC. This sequence encodes CASSFGYEQYF. The rearrangement joins TRBV27 to TRBJ2-7; D is unresolved. The CDR3 has 11 residues. The V gene lost 3 bases and the J gene lost 3 bases, with 3 bases spanning the gap. CDR1 and CDR2 (germline): MNHEY, SMNVEV (reference sequence).